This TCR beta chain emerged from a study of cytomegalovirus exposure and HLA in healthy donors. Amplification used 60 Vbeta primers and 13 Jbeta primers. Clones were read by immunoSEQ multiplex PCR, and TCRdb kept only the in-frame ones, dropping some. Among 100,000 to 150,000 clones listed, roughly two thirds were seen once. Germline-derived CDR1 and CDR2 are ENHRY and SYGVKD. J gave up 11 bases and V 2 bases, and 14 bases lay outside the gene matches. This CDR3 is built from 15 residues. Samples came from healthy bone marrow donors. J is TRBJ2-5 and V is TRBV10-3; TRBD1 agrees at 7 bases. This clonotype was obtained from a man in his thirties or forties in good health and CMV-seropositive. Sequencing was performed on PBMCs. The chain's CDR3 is CAISEATGAFEEQYF. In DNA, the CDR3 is TGTGCCATCAGTGAGGCTACAGGGGCCTTCGAGGAGCAGTACTTC.